Listed below are T cell receptor beta chains from one sample, sequenced in a study of T cell clones after liver transplantation. Only in-frame clones appear in the TCRdb table, and some are missing; sequencing was by immunoSEQ multiplex PCR. The sample yields roughly 53,000 clones, roughly 71% seen once. The material sequenced was CD4+ T cells from blood, taken at the 22-month timepoint. All receptors derive from a human patient who received a liver transplant. Certain T cells may be donor cells from the graft. CDR3s include the opening cysteine and the closing phenylalanine or tryptophan. Each record gives: J gene, clone size, V gene, D gene, CDR3 DNA, CDR3 protein. The D gene is left open where the match is weak. Clone size, where shown, is once, few, many, or a class for clones that have expanded.

J gene: TRBJ1-5; clone size: NA; V gene: TRBV7-8; D gene: NA; CDR3 DNA: TGTGCCAGCAGCTTAGGGGGGGATCAGCCCCAGCATTTT; CDR3 protein: CASSLGGDQPQHF
J gene: TRBJ2-1; clone size: NA; V gene: TRBV7-2; D gene: NA; CDR3 DNA: TGTGCCAGCAGCCCTGCCATGTCTAGCTCCTACAATGAGCAGTTCTTC; CDR3 protein: CASSPAMSSSYNEQFF
J gene: TRBJ2-2; clone size: NA; V gene: TRBV11-3; D gene: NA; CDR3 DNA: TGTGCCAGCAGCTCCTCTCGTGGCGGGTCTCTAGGCGGGGAGCTGTTTTTT; CDR3 protein: CASSSSRGGSLGGELFF
J gene: TRBJ1-3; clone size: NA; V gene: TRBV7-2; D gene: NA; CDR3 DNA: TGTGCCAGCAGCTTAAGCGCTGGCGACACCATATATTTT; CDR3 protein: CASSLSAGDTIYF
J gene: TRBJ2-1; clone size: NA; V gene: TRBV7-9; D gene: TRBD1; CDR3 DNA: TGTGCCAGCAGTTCTACAGGGGACTCCTACAATGAGCAGTTCTTC; CDR3 protein: CASSSTGDSYNEQFF
J gene: TRBJ1-2; clone size: NA; V gene: TRBV6-5; D gene: TRBD1; CDR3 DNA: TGTGCCAGCAGTTACTCAAGGGACAGGGCGGATGGCTACACCTTC; CDR3 protein: CASSYSRDRADGYTF
J gene: TRBJ1-3; clone size: medium-sized; V gene: TRBV11-2; D gene: NA; CDR3 DNA: TGTGCCAGCAGCTTAAACCCCTCTGGAAACACCATATATTTT; CDR3 protein: CASSLNPSGNTIYF
J gene: TRBJ2-7; clone size: NA; V gene: TRBV7-2; D gene: TRBD2; CDR3 DNA: TGTGCCAGCAGCTTAGGACTAGCGGGGGGCGACGAGCAGTACTTC; CDR3 protein: CASSLGLAGGDEQYF
J gene: TRBJ2-2; clone size: few; V gene: TRBV11-2; D gene: NA; CDR3 DNA: TGTGCCAGCAGCCGGGACGGAAACACCGGGGAGCTGTTTTTT; CDR3 protein: CASSRDGNTGELFF
J gene: TRBJ2-1; clone size: NA; V gene: TRBV5-1; D gene: NA; CDR3 DNA: TGCGCCAGCAGCTTGATACAGCTGAGCTCCTACAATGAGCAGTTCTTC; CDR3 protein: CASSLIQLSSYNEQFF
J gene: TRBJ1-6; clone size: few; V gene: TRBV7-9; D gene: NA; CDR3 DNA: TGTGCCAGCAGCTTATCGGGGTCCTATAATTCACCCCTCCACTTT; CDR3 protein: CASSLSGSYNSPLHF
J gene: TRBJ2-1; clone size: NA; V gene: TRBV10-3; D gene: TRBD1; CDR3 DNA: TGTGCCATCAGTGGGGGACAGTTCTCCTACAATGAGCAGTTCTTC; CDR3 protein: CAISGGQFSYNEQFF
J gene: TRBJ2-3; clone size: NA; V gene: TRBV29-1; D gene: TRBD1; CDR3 DNA: TGCAGCGTTGAAAGGGGACAGGGGGCCTCAGATACGCAGTATTTT; CDR3 protein: CSVERGQGASDTQYF
J gene: TRBJ1-1; clone size: NA; V gene: TRBV7-3; D gene: NA; CDR3 DNA: TGTGCCAGCAGCCAACAGGGTTTGGCTGAAGCTTTCTTT; CDR3 protein: CASSQQGLAEAFF
J gene: TRBJ1-6; clone size: NA; V gene: TRBV2; D gene: NA; CDR3 DNA: TGTGCCAGCACACCCGGGGGACGGCTGAATTCACCCCTCCACTTT; CDR3 protein: CASTPGGRLNSPLHF
J gene: TRBJ2-1; clone size: few; V gene: TRBV5-6; D gene: NA; CDR3 DNA: TGTGCCAGCAGCTTGGATTCTCTTACTAGCTACAATGAGCAGTTCTTC; CDR3 protein: CASSLDSLTSYNEQFF
J gene: TRBJ2-7; clone size: NA; V gene: TRBV2; D gene: TRBD1; CDR3 DNA: TGTGCCGGACAGGGGAACTCCTACGAGCAGTACTTC; CDR3 protein: CAGQGNSYEQYF
J gene: TRBJ1-6; clone size: NA; V gene: TRBV9; D gene: NA; CDR3 DNA: TGTGCCAGCAGCGGTCCGGGGCCCGGCCCCCTCCACTTT; CDR3 protein: CASSGPGPGPLHF
J gene: TRBJ2-2; clone size: NA; V gene: TRBV2; D gene: TRBD1; CDR3 DNA: TGTGCCAGCAGTGCCGCGGTGACAGGGGACCCCGGGGAGCTGTTTTTT; CDR3 protein: CASSAAVTGDPGELFF
J gene: TRBJ2-5; clone size: NA; V gene: TRBV28; D gene: NA; CDR3 DNA: TGTGCCAGCAGTTTATCAGGGGCCCGTGCGGAGACCCAGTACTTC; CDR3 protein: CASSLSGARAETQYF
J gene: TRBJ1-2; clone size: NA; V gene: TRBV6-5; D gene: TRBD1; CDR3 DNA: TGTGCCAGCAGATTCCCGACAGGGGGGAACTATGGCTACACCTTC; CDR3 protein: CASRFPTGGNYGYTF
J gene: TRBJ2-1; clone size: NA; V gene: TRBV11-2; D gene: NA; CDR3 DNA: TGTGCCAGCAGCTTAGTGCAGGGTGAGCAGTTCTTC; CDR3 protein: CASSLVQGEQFF
J gene: TRBJ2-7; clone size: once; V gene: TRBV30; D gene: TRBD1; CDR3 DNA: TGTGCCTGGAACGGACAGGGCTACGAGCAGTACTTC; CDR3 protein: CAWNGQGYEQYF
J gene: TRBJ2-7; clone size: NA; V gene: TRBV6-6; D gene: NA; CDR3 DNA: TGTGCCAGCAGTTCGGGGGGCGCCAGAACCTACGAGCAGTACTTC; CDR3 protein: CASSSGGARTYEQYF
J gene: TRBJ2-7; clone size: NA; V gene: TRBV15; D gene: NA; CDR3 DNA: TGTGCCACCAGCAGAGATCCAGGGACCTACGAGCAGTACTTC; CDR3 protein: CATSRDPGTYEQYF
J gene: TRBJ1-4; clone size: NA; V gene: TRBV28; D gene: NA; CDR3 DNA: TGTGCCAGCAGTACTGAAACGGGTCCTTTACTTTTT; CDR3 protein: CASSTETGPLLF
J gene: TRBJ1-5; clone size: few; V gene: TRBV10-3; D gene: NA; CDR3 DNA: TGTGCCATCAGTGAGTCTGAGTTTGATAGCAATCAGCCCCAGCATTTT; CDR3 protein: CAISESEFDSNQPQHF
J gene: TRBJ2-7; clone size: many; V gene: TRBV10-3; D gene: TRBD2; CDR3 DNA: TGTGCCATCACGGCGGGGGAACCCTACGAGCAGTACTTC; CDR3 protein: CAITAGEPYEQYF
J gene: TRBJ1-6; clone size: NA; V gene: TRBV6-5; D gene: NA; CDR3 DNA: TGTGCCAGCAGTTACTCCGGAGGAGGATCACCCCTCCACTTT; CDR3 protein: CASSYSGGGSPLHF
J gene: TRBJ2-7; clone size: NA; V gene: TRBV25-1; D gene: NA; CDR3 DNA: TGTGCCAGCTCCCGGGGGATAGGCGAGCAGTACTTC; CDR3 protein: CASSRGIGEQYF
J gene: TRBJ2-7; clone size: few; V gene: TRBV19; D gene: TRBD1; CDR3 DNA: TGTGCCAGTACAGGGACAGGGGGCTACGAGCAGTACTTC; CDR3 protein: CASTGTGGYEQYF
J gene: TRBJ1-4; clone size: NA; V gene: TRBV7-9; D gene: NA; CDR3 DNA: TGTGCCAGCAGCCGGGATAATGAAAAACTGTTTTTT; CDR3 protein: CASSRDNEKLFF
J gene: TRBJ1-2; clone size: NA; V gene: TRBV25-1; D gene: NA; CDR3 DNA: TGTGCCAGCAGTGAAGAGGTTTGGGGCTCGAGGAATCCCTATGGCTACACCTTC; CDR3 protein: CASSEEVWGSRNPYGYTF
J gene: TRBJ2-2; clone size: NA; V gene: TRBV2; D gene: TRBD1; CDR3 DNA: TGTGCCAGCAGGAAGGACCCCGGGACAGCAGGCGGGGAGCTGTTTTTT; CDR3 protein: CASRKDPGTAGGELFF
J gene: TRBJ1-3; clone size: NA; V gene: TRBV7-9; D gene: TRBD1; CDR3 DNA: TGTGCCAGCAGCTTACTTTTGGGACAGGGGGCTGGAAACACCATATATTTT; CDR3 protein: CASSLLLGQGAGNTIYF
J gene: TRBJ2-2; clone size: NA; V gene: TRBV19; D gene: TRBD2; CDR3 DNA: TGTGCCAGTAGTATGGGACTAGGTAGTACCGGGGAGCTGTTTTTT; CDR3 protein: CASSMGLGSTGELFF
J gene: TRBJ1-6; clone size: once; V gene: TRBV19; D gene: TRBD1; CDR3 DNA: TGTGCCAGTAGCCAGGACAGGGCGTCCTCCTATAATTCACCCCTCCACTTT; CDR3 protein: CASSQDRASSYNSPLHF
J gene: TRBJ2-2; clone size: few; V gene: TRBV5-4; D gene: TRBD2; CDR3 DNA: TGTGCCAGCAGACTGGGACTAGCGGGGGGGAACACCGGGGAGCTGTTTTTT; CDR3 protein: CASRLGLAGGNTGELFF
J gene: TRBJ2-1; clone size: NA; V gene: TRBV5-6; D gene: NA; CDR3 DNA: TGTGCCAGCAGGACGGAAATCGCTGACAATGAGCAGTTCTTC; CDR3 protein: CASRTEIADNEQFF
J gene: TRBJ2-7; clone size: few; V gene: TRBV29-1; D gene: NA; CDR3 DNA: TGCAGCGTCGAGGGTGACAAGCAGTACTTC; CDR3 protein: CSVEGDKQYF
J gene: TRBJ1-3; clone size: NA; V gene: TRBV9; D gene: NA; CDR3 DNA: TGTGCCAGCAGCGGACGGGAGGGACACCTAAACACCATATATTTT; CDR3 protein: CASSGREGHLNTIYF
J gene: TRBJ1-1; clone size: NA; V gene: TRBV5-8; D gene: NA; CDR3 DNA: TGTGCCAGCAGCTTGTTGGGGGCTGCTATGAACACTGAAGCTTTCTTT; CDR3 protein: CASSLLGAAMNTEAFF
J gene: TRBJ1-4; clone size: few; V gene: TRBV7-6; D gene: TRBD1; CDR3 DNA: TGTGCCAGCAGGAACACAGGGGTAGAAAAACTGTTTTTT; CDR3 protein: CASRNTGVEKLFF
J gene: TRBJ2-2; clone size: NA; V gene: TRBV7-3; D gene: NA; CDR3 DNA: TGTGCCAGCACCCCGACGGGTGCTGACACCGGGGAGCTGTTTTTT; CDR3 protein: CASTPTGADTGELFF
J gene: TRBJ1-3; clone size: NA; V gene: TRBV9; D gene: NA; CDR3 DNA: TGTGCCAGCAGCGTAGGTGGCCCGGGACACCTTGGAAACACCATATATTTT; CDR3 protein: CASSVGGPGHLGNTIYF
J gene: TRBJ1-2; clone size: medium-sized; V gene: TRBV20-1; D gene: TRBD1; CDR3 DNA: TGCAGTGCCGCACGGACAGGCCTCTACACCTTC; CDR3 protein: CSAARTGLYTF
J gene: TRBJ2-5; clone size: NA; V gene: TRBV6-5; D gene: NA; CDR3 DNA: TGTGCCAGCACCCCCGGCGGAACGGTGGAGACCCAGTACTTC; CDR3 protein: CASTPGGTVETQYF
J gene: TRBJ1-5; clone size: few; V gene: TRBV18; D gene: NA; CDR3 DNA: TGTGCCAGCTCACTGTACACACCCGCCGAAGGCAATCAGCCCCAGCATTTT; CDR3 protein: CASSLYTPAEGNQPQHF
J gene: TRBJ1-2; clone size: NA; V gene: TRBV6-6; D gene: NA; CDR3 DNA: TGTGCCAGCAGTTGGGGCTTTACGGGGCTCTATGGCTACACCTTC; CDR3 protein: CASSWGFTGLYGYTF